This is a list of T cell receptor beta chains from one sample in a study of blood T cell repertoires in COVID-19. Some clones are missing from TCRdb's copy, which holds only in-frame ones; the method was immunoSEQ multiplex PCR. The sample yields around 89,000 clones, 89% seen once. Sequencing input: peripheral blood. The receptors here all came from a man aged 45-60 years with acute or convalescent COVID-19. Each CDR3 is given with its conserved first and last residue. The D gene is left open where the match is weak. Only some rows state a clone size, as once, few, many or a class for expanded clones.

j_call clone_size d_call v_call cdr3_aa cdr3_nt
TRBJ1-2 - TRBD1 TRBV5-4 CASSRGGQDVLEGYTF TGTGCCAGCAGCAGGGGCGGACAGGACGTTTTGGAGGGCTACACCTTC
TRBJ2-5 - TRBD2 TRBV5-4 CASSFGERGGETQYF TGTGCCAGCAGCTTTGGGGAGCGGGGGGGAGAGACCCAGTACTTC
TRBJ2-7 - TRBD2 TRBV5-4 CASSYTSGGGEQYF TGTGCCAGCAGCTATACTAGCGGGGGCGGTGAGCAGTACTTC
TRBJ2-3 - - TRBV19 CASSTVRGSSTDTQYF TGTGCCAGTAGTACAGTGAGGGGGTCTAGCACAGATACGCAGTATTTT
TRBJ1-1 - - TRBV28 CASSSLLRTSEAFF TGTGCCAGCAGTTCCCTACTGCGGACAAGTGAAGCTTTCTTT
TRBJ2-3 - - TRBV4-2 CASSQGQSTDTQYF TGTGCCAGCAGCCAAGGACAAAGCACAGATACGCAGTATTTT
TRBJ1-4 - TRBD1 TRBV7-6 CASSRRQGSNEKLFF TGTGCCAGCAGCCGACGACAGGGTTCGAATGAAAAACTGTTTTTT
TRBJ1-2 - TRBD1 TRBV6-5 CASTKTLRQGSRYTF TGTGCCAGCACGAAAACCCTACGACAGGGCAGTCGCTACACCTTC
TRBJ1-2 - TRBD1 TRBV28 CASSFDRVYGYTF TGTGCCAGCAGTTTTGACAGGGTCTATGGCTACACCTTC
TRBJ1-3 - - TRBV19 CASSIGASGNTIYF TGTGCCAGTAGTATTGGGGCTTCTGGAAACACCATATATTTT
TRBJ2-5 once TRBD1 TRBV3-1/TRBV3-2 CASSQEGQGGETQYF TGTGCCAGCAGCCAAGAAGGACAGGGTGGCGAGACCCAGTACTTC
TRBJ2-7 - TRBD1 TRBV30 CAWSGHRDRKYEQYF TGTGCCTGGAGTGGCCACCGGGACAGAAAATACGAGCAGTACTTC
TRBJ2-2 once - TRBV19 CASSMGNAGELFF TGTGCCAGTAGTATGGGCAATGCCGGGGAGCTGTTTTTT
TRBJ2-2 - - TRBV7-9 CARDSASGELFF TGTGCCAGAGACTCTGCGTCGGGGGAGCTGTTTTTT
TRBJ1-2 - - TRBV5-1 CASSDKPGLAYGYTF TGCGCCAGCAGCGACAAACCAGGGTTGGCGTATGGCTACACCTTC
TRBJ2-5 - - TRBV14 CASSQLLFQETQYF TGTGCCAGCAGCCAACTACTATTCCAAGAGACCCAGTACTTC
TRBJ1-2 - - TRBV28 CASSLSPAPYGYTF TGTGCCAGCAGTTTAAGCCCAGCGCCCTATGGCTACACCTTC
TRBJ2-1 - - TRBV3-1/TRBV3-2 CASSQERSSYNEQFF TGTGCCAGCAGCCAAGAAAGGAGCTCCTACAATGAGCAGTTCTTC
TRBJ1-5 - - TRBV28 CASSLEPGRGDQPQHF TGTGCCAGCAGTTTAGAACCAGGGAGGGGGGATCAGCCCCAGCATTTT
TRBJ1-6 once - TRBV14 CASSQERGNSPLHF TGTGCCAGCAGCCAAGAAAGAGGGAATTCACCCCTCCACTTT
TRBJ1-6 - TRBD1 TRBV4-1 CASSQEGQQGNSPLHF TGCGCCAGCAGCCAAGAGGGACAGCAGGGTAATTCACCCCTCCACTTT
TRBJ2-3 - TRBD2 TRBV5-4 CASSLDRLAGGHLTDTQYF TGTGCCAGCAGCTTGGACCGACTAGCGGGGGGCCACCTCACAGATACGCAGTATTTT
TRBJ1-2 - TRBD1 TRBV5-8 CASRLRQGRGGYTF TGTGCCAGCAGACTTAGACAGGGGCGCGGTGGCTACACCTTC
TRBJ1-1 - - TRBV5-1 CASSLKGRTEAFF TGCGCCAGCAGCTTGAAGGGGCGGACTGAAGCTTTCTTT
TRBJ2-2 - TRBD1 TRBV5-1 CASRGLGQGAAGELFF TGCGCCAGCAGAGGTTTGGGACAGGGGGCTGCCGGGGAGCTGTTTTTT
TRBJ2-3 - - TRBV5-1 CASSGGAATDTQYF TGCGCCAGCAGCGGGGGGGCAGCCACAGATACGCAGTATTTT
TRBJ1-1 few - TRBV28 CASDGVNTEAFF TGTGCCTCGGACGGGGTGAACACTGAAGCTTTCTTT
TRBJ1-4 - - TRBV30 CAWNSLRAEKLFF TGTGCCTGGAATTCTCTGAGGGCTGAAAAACTGTTTTTT
TRBJ2-5 once - TRBV5-6 CASSLGRGLQETQYF TGTGCCAGCAGCTTGGGGCGGGGGCTTCAAGAGACCCAGTACTTC
TRBJ2-5 - TRBD2 TRBV5-4 CASSSGPGTSGETQYF TGTGCCAGCAGCTCGGGCCCGGGGACTAGCGGCGAGACCCAGTACTTC
TRBJ1-1 once TRBD1 TRBV30 CAWRATGRTEAFF TGTGCCTGGAGGGCGACAGGGAGGACTGAAGCTTTCTTT
TRBJ2-1 - TRBD1 TRBV6-6 CASSYSNRGKVNEQFF TGTGCCAGCAGTTACTCGAACAGGGGGAAGGTCAATGAGCAGTTCTTC
TRBJ1-6 once - TRBV30 CAWTREPSSPLHF TGTGCCTGGACGCGGGAGCCAAGTTCACCCCTCCACTTT
TRBJ1-2 - - TRBV30 CAWSPPRQVLNYGYTF TGTGCCTGGAGTCCTCCCCGACAGGTCCTTAACTATGGCTACACCTTC